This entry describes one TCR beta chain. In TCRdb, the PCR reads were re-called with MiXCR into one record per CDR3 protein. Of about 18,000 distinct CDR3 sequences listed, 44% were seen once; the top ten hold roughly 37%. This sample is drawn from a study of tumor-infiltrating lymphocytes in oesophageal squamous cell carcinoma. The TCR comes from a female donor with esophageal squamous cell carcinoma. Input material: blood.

The CDR3 sequence is CASSPLVSYNEQYF. Written as DNA, the CDR3 is TGTGCCAGCAGTCCACTGGTCTCCTACAATGAGCAGTACTTC. This chain connects TRBV6-1 to TRBJ2-1; D gene ambiguous. The assigned J gene may be wrong: the sequence end matches TRBJ2-7 better. Germline V gene sequence: CDR1 MNHNS, CDR2 SASEGT. The CDR3 is 14 residues long.